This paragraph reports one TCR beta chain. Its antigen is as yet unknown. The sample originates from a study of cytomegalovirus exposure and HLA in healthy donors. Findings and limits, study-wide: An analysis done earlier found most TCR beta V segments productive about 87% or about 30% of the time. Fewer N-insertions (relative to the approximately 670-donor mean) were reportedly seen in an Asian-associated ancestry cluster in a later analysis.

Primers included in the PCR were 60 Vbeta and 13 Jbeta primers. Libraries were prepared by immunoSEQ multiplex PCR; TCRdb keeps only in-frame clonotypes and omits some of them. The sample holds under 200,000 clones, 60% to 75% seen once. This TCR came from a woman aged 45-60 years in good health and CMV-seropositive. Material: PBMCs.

The CDR3 nucleotides are TGTGCCAGCAGTGATGCAGGGACAGGGTTCTCCAACGTCCTGACTTTC. Translated, it gives CASSDAGTGFSNVLTF. The J gene is TRBJ2-6, the V gene TRBV25-1, with 9 bases lining up with TRBD1. From germline, CDR1 is MGHDK and CDR2 SYGVNS. The CDR3 is made up of 16 amino acids. V shed 3 bases, J shed 8 bases, and the junction held 8 bases outside the gene matches.